These 12 T cell receptor beta chains share one sample of origin, sequenced in a study of blood T cells in healthy people across ages. Using a J-beta primer mix together with a sample-barcoded 5' primer, a second PCR was run for roughly 7 to 12 cycles. Each CDR3 protein gets one entry after TCRdb re-called the 5' RACE reads with MiXCR. The table records 780,000 or so distinct CDR3 sequences, 56% of them present only once. Material: blood. The receptors were sampled from a man aged 35 to 55 in good health.

The chain recombines TRBV14 with TRBJ2-3; TRBD1 is a possible D gene (6 bases). Germline V lookup: CDR1 SGHDN, CDR2 FVKESK. CDR3 length: 14 residues. V lost 1 base and J 5 bases, leaving 10 bases between the germline ends. Here the CDR3 reads CASSQAQGKDTQYF. The DNA of the CDR3 is TGTGCCAGCAGCCAAGCCCAGGGGAAAGATACGCAGTATTTT.

In the case of this clonotype: Its ends do not fully match the called genes, so a read error is possible. The chain links TRBV6-5 to TRBJ2-3, with D possibly being TRBD2 (5 bases). Germline values: CDR1 MNHEY, CDR2 SVGAGI. The CDR3 is 12 residues long. This CDR3 is CASSSSIDTQYF. CDR3 DNA: TGTGCCAGCAGTTCTAGCATAGATACGCAGTATTTT.

This clonotype turned up a few times. The chain couples TRBV20-1 to TRBJ2-1; no clear D. The end of the DNA is better explained by TRBJ2-7, so the J call may be wrong. The CDR3 loop spans 11 amino acids. Germline-derived CDR1 and CDR2 are DFQATT and SNEGSKA (reference sequence). CDR3 loop: CSAQGYNEQYF. CDR3 sequence (DNA): TGCAGTGCCCAAGGATACAATGAGCAGTACTTC.

The chain carries TRBV7-9 and TRBJ2-1, with 8 bases fitting TRBD1. The DNA matches TRBJ2-7 better at its end, which makes the J call doubtful. The CDR3 sequence is 15 residues long. Per germline, CDR1 SEHNR and CDR2 FQNEAQ (reference sequence). CDR3 nucleotides: TGTGCCAGCAGCCTTAGGACAGGGCTCTACAATGAGCAGTACTTC. Amino acids: CASSLRTGLYNEQYF.

As regards this clonotype: One end of the junction does not line up with germline, which may come from a read error. This chain joins TRBV7-3 and TRBJ2-3; 9 bases line up with TRBD2. This CDR3 contains 16 residues. The germline V gene has CDR1 SGHTA and CDR2 FQGTGA. The CDR3: CASSYLAGASTETQYF. The CDR3 DNA reads as TGTGCCAGCAGCTACTTAGCGGGGGCGAGCACAGAGACGCAGTATTTT.

A note on this clonotype: One end of the junction does not line up with germline, which may come from a read error. The CDR3 here is CAGSFVTGGDYEQYF. In DNA, the CDR3 is TGTGCCGGCAGTTTCGTAACAGGGGGCGACTACGAGCAGTACTTC. V is TRBV12-3 or TRBV12-4 and J is TRBJ2-7, with TRBD1 matching 9 bases. This CDR3 spans 15 amino acids.

V gene TRBV11-2 combines with J gene TRBJ2-5; D unresolved. CDR3 length: 13 residues. The V gene's germline CDR1 is SGHAT and CDR2 FQNNGV. V was shortened by 5 bases and J by 0 bases, with 7 bases between the two germline ends. The CDR3 nucleotides are TGTGCCAGCAGCCCACTGGACCAAGAGACCCAGTACTTC. Protein sequence: CASSPLDQETQYF.

The chain joins TRBV7-2 to TRBJ2-5; 10 bases map to TRBD2. The J call could be wrong; TRBJ2-7 is a better fit for the DNA end. This CDR3 region has 14 residues. Germline V gives CDR1 SGHTA, CDR2 FQGNSA. The CDR3 reads CASSPLAGASEQYF. CDR3 sequence (DNA): TGTGCCAGCAGCCCCCTAGCGGGGGCCAGCGAGCAGTACTTC.

The chain employs TRBV20-1 and TRBJ1-2; D not resolved. The CDR3 totals 15 residues. Germline CDR1 and CDR2: DFQATT and SNEGSKA (reference sequence). Between the trimmed V and J ends, which lost 2 bases and 0 bases, there was a span of 13 bases. The DNA for the CDR3 is TGCAGTGCTAGAAACATAATCGCCACTAACTATGGCTACACCTTC. Translating gives CSARNIIATNYGYTF.

The chain carries TRBV2 and TRBJ2-3; tentative D call: TRBD2 (7 bases). The germline gives CDR1 SNHLY, CDR2 FYNNEI. V lost 8 bases and J lost 5, with 14 bases in between. CDR3 length: 13 amino acids. CDR3 protein: CASWAGAGDTQYF. The CDR3 bases are TGTGCCAGCTGGGCGGGGGCGGGAGATACGCAGTATTTT.

This chain joins TRBV18 and TRBJ1-1; D perhaps matches TRBD1 (5 bases). CDR1 and CDR2 (germline): KGHSH, LQKENI. Deletions cut 3 bases from V and 0 bases from J, with 20 bases between. The CDR3 is made up of 18 amino acids. The CDR3 spells CASSPRRGTRSVNTEAFF. DNA for the CDR3: TGTGCCAGCTCACCCCGGAGAGGGACGCGGTCTGTGAACACTGAAGCTTTCTTT.

This clonotype was counted between two and nine times. The CDR3: CASRSEVGELFF. CDR3 sequence (DNA): TGTGCCAGCAGATCTGAGGTGGGGGAACTGTTTTTT. The gene calls are TRBV27 and TRBJ1-4; D possibly corresponds to TRBD1 (5 bases). Trimming stripped 6 bases from V and 12 bases from J, with 14 bases between. The CDR3 runs to 12 residues. The germline CDR1 and CDR2 sequences are MNHEY and SMNVEV (reference sequence).